This TCR beta chain was documented in a study of response to subunit inactivated influenza vaccine. TCRdb used MiXCR to reprocess the RT-PCR reads, holding one entry per CDR3 protein. The sample shows approximately 520,000 distinct CDR3 sequences, 25% of them seen only once. This CDR3 region has 14 residues. Trimming took off 6 bases at V and 4 bases at J, with 14 bases between the two ends. Per the germline V gene, CDR1 is ENHRY and CDR2 is SYGVKD. The sequencing here drew on CD4+ T cells sorted from PBMCs, taken around 5 days after vaccination. The clonotype was recovered from a man aged 45-60 years who received an inactivated influenza vaccine. This chain links TRBV10-3 with TRBJ2-3; D is possibly TRBD1 (6 bases). The CDR3, as DNA: TGTGCCATCAGGGGACACCGGGGCGCAGATACGCAGTATTTT. Translated: CAIRGHRGADTQYF.